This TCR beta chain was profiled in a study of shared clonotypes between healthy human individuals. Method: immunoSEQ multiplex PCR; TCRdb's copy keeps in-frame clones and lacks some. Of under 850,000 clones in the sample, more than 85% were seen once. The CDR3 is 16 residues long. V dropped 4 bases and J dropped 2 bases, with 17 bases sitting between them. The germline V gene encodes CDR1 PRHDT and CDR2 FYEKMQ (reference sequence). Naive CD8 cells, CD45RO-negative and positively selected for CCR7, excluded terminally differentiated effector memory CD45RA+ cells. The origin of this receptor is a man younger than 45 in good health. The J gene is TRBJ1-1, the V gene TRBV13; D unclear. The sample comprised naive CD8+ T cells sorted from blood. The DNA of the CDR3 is TGTGCCAGCAGCTCCTTCGGTACAGATATCAACACTGAAGCTTTCTTT. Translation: CASSSFGTDINTEAFF.